This T cell receptor beta chain came from a study of cytomegalovirus exposure and HLA in healthy donors. Study-level points and caveats: An analysis done earlier found most TCR beta V segments productive about 87% or about 30% of the time. A few chains tied to CMV proved CMV antigen-specific in vitro. Roughly even sequencing depth across donors was the assumption behind the presence/absence analyses. In a later analysis, CMV-associated beta chains were mostly HLA-associated, it appeared.

The V and J ends lost 5 bases and 11 bases respectively, with 12 bases between them. The germline CDR1 and CDR2 sequences are GTSNPN and SVGIG (reference sequence). The CDR3 runs 10 residues. This PCR relied on a set of 60 Vbeta primers and 13 Jbeta primers. Generated by immunoSEQ multiplex PCR, the TCRdb table keeps only in-frame clones and is missing some. This table has about 130,000 clones, 82% appearing once. Only a few counts were recorded for this clone. Its antigen is currently unknown. This chain connects TRBV30 to TRBJ1-1; no clear D. The TCR comes from a boy aged 2 to 10 in good health and CMV-seronegative. What was sequenced was PBMCs. DNA for the CDR3: TGTGCCTGGGGAGGGAATCGTGCTTTCTTT. Its protein is CAWGGNRAFF.